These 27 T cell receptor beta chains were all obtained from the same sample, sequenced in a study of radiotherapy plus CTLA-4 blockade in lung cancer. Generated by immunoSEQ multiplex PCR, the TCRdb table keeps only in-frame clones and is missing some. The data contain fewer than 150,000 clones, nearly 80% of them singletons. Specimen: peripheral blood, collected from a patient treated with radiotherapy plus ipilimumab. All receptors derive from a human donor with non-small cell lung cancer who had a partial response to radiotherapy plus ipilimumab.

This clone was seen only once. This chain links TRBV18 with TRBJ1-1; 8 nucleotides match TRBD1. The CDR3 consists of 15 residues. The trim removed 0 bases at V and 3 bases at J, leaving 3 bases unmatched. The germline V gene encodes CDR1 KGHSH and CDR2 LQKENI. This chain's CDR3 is CASSPPMGQDTEAFF. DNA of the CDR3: TGTGCCAGCTCACCACCGATGGGACAGGACACTGAAGCTTTCTTT. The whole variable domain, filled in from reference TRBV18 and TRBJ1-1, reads NAGVMQNPRHLVRRRGQEARLRCSPMKGHSHVYWYRQLPEEGLKFMVYLQKENIIDESGMPKERFSAEFPKEGPSILRIQQVVRGDSAAYFCASSPPMGQDTEAFFGQGTRLTVV.

In DNA, the CDR3 is TGTGCCAGCAGTGTCACAGGAGGGGCTGAAGCTTTCTTT. Translation gives CASSVTGGAEAFF. V usage is TRBV2 and J usage is TRBJ1-1, with D maybe TRBD1 (5 bases). V gave up 4 bases and J gave up 6 bases, with 12 bases separating them. Germline assignment: CDR1 SNHLY and CDR2 FYNNEI. CDR3 size: 13 residues. The variable domain in full, with the rest retrieved from reference TRBV2 and TRBJ1-1, is EPEVTQTPSHQVTQMGQEVILRCVPISNHLYFYWYRQILGQKVEFLVSFYNNEISEKSEIFDDQFSVERPDGSNFTLKIRSTKLEDSAMYFCASSVTGGAEAFFGQGTRLTVV.

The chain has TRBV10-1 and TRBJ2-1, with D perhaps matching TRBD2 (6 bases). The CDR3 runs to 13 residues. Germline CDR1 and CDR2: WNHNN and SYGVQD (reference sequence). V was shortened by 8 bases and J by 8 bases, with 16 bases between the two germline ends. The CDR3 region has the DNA TGCGCCAGCTTCTTCGGGAGTCCCCATGAGCAGTTCTTC. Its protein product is CASFFGSPHEQFF.

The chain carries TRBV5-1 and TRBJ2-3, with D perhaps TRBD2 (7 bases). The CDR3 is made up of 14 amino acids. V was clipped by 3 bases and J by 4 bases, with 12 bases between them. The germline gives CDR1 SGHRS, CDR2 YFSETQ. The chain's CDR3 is CASSSGGRPDTQYF. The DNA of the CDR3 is TGCGCCAGCAGCTCCGGGGGGCGTCCAGATACGCAGTATTTT.

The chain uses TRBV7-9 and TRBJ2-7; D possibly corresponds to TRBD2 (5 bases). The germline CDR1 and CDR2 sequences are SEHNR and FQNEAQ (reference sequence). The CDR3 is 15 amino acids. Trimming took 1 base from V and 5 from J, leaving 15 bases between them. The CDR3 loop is CASSLGLQEADEQYF. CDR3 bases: TGTGCCAGCAGCTTAGGCCTTCAGGAAGCGGACGAGCAGTACTTC.

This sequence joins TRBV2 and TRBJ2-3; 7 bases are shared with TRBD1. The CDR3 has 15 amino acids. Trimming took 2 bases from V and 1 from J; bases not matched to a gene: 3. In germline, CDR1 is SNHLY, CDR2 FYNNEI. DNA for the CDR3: TGTGCCAGCAGTGAACGGGACAGCCGCACAGATACGCAGTATTTT. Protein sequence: CASSERDSRTDTQYF.

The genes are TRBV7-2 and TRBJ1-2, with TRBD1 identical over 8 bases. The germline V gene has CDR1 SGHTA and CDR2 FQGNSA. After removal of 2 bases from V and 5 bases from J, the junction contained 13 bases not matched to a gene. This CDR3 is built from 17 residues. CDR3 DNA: TGTGCCAGCAGCTTAAAATCCACCGGGACAGGACCGTATGGCTACACCTTC. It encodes CASSLKSTGTGPYGYTF. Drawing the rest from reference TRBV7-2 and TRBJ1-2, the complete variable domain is GAGVSQSPSNKVTEKGKDVELRCDPISGHTALYWYRQSLGQGLEFLIYFQGNSAPDKSGLPSDRFSAERTGGSVSTLTIQRTQQEDSAVYLCASSLKSTGTGPYGYTFGSGTRLTVV.

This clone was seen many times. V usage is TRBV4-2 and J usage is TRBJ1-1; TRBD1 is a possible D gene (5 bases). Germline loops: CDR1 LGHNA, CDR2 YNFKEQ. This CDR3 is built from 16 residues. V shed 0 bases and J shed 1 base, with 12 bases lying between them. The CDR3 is CASSQERGGTNTEAFF. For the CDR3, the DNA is TGTGCCAGCAGCCAAGAGAGGGGAGGGACGAACACTGAAGCTTTCTTT.

CDR3 DNA: TGCGCCAGCAGCTGGGGGGGTAGCGGGGACTACGAGCAGTACTTC. This codes for CASSWGGSGDYEQYF. V gene TRBV5-1 combines with J gene TRBJ2-7, with 8 bases identical to TRBD2. Germline CDR1 SGHRS, CDR2 YFSETQ. The CDR3 contains 15 residues. The ends lost 3 bases at V and 3 bases at J; junction bases unmatched: 8. The full variable domain, rest sourced from reference TRBV5-1 and TRBJ2-7, is KAGVTQTPRYLIKTRGQQVTLSCSPISGHRSVSWYQQTPGQGLQFLFEYFSETQRNKGNFPGRFSGRQFSNSRSEMNVSTLELGDSALYLCASSWGGSGDYEQYFGPGTRLTVT.

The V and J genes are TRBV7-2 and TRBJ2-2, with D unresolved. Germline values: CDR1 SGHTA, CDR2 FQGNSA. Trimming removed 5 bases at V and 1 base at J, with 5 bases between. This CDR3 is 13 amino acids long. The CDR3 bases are TGTGCCAGCAGCCTTAGGAACACCGGGGAGCTGTTTTTT. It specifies CASSLRNTGELFF.

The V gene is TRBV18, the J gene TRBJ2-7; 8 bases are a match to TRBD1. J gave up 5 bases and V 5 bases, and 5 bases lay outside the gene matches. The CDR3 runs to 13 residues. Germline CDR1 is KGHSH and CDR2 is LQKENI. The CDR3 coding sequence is TGTGCCAGCTCAGCGGGACAGGTTAACGAGCAGTACGTC. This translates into CASSAGQVNEQYV.

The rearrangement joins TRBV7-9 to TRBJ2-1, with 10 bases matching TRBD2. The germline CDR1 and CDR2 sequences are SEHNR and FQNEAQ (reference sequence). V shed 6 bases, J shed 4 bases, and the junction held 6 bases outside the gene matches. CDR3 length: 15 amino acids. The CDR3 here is CASRNGLAAYNEQFF. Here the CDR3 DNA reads TGTGCCAGCAGAAACGGACTAGCGGCGTACAATGAGCAGTTCTTC.

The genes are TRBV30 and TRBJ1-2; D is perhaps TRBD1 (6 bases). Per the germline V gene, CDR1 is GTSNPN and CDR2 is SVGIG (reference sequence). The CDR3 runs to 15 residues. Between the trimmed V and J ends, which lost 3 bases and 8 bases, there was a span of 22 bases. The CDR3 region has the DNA TGTGCCTGGAGAGTGAATGTACAGGGCCTCTCGGGCTACACCTTC. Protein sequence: CAWRVNVQGLSGYTF. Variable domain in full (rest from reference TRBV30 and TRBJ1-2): SQTIHQWPATLVQPVGSPLSLECTVEGTSNPNLYWYRQAAGRGLQLLFYSVGIGQISSEVPQNLSASRPQDRQFILSSKKLLLSDSGFYLCAWRVNVQGLSGYTFGSGTRLTVV.

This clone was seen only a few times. The CDR3 DNA sequence: TGTGCCAGCAGTTTTCTTACAGGGGGAAATGAAAAACTGTTTTTT. Residues: CASSFLTGGNEKLFF. The genes are TRBV28 and TRBJ1-4, with 8 bases matching TRBD1. Germline CDR1 and CDR2: MDHEN and SYDVKM. This CDR3 region has 15 residues. After removal of 3 bases from V and 5 bases from J, the junction contained 5 bases not matched to a gene.

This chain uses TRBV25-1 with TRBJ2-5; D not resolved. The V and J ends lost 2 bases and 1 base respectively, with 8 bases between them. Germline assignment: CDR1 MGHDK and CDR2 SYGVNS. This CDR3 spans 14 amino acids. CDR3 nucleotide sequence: TGTGCCAGCAGTGAACGAGGCCTCCAAGAGACCCAGTACTTC. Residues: CASSERGLQETQYF.

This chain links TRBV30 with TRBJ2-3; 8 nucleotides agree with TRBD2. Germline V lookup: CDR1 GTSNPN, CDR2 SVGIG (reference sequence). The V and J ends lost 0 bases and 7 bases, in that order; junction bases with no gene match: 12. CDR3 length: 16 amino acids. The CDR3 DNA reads TGTGCCTGGAGTGTGGCCCTTAGCGGGACAACCAATACGCAGTATTTT. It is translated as CAWSVALSGTTNTQYF.

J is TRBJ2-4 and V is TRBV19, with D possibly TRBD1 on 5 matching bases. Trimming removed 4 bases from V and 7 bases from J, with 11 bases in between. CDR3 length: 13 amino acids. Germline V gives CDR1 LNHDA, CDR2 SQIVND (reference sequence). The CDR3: CASSKQGSNIQYF. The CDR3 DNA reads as TGTGCCAGTAGTAAGCAGGGTAGCAACATTCAGTACTTC.

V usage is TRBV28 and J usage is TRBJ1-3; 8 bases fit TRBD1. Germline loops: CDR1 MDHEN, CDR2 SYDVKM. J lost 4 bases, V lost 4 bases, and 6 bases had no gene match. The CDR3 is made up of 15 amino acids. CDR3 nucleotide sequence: TGTGCCAGCAGTTGGGACAGGAGCAGGGGAAACACCATATATTTT. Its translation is CASSWDRSRGNTIYF.

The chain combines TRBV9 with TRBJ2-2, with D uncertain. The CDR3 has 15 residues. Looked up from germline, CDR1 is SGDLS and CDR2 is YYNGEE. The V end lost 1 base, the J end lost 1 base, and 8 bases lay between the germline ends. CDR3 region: CASSVRLENTGELFF. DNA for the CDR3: TGTGCCAGCAGCGTAAGGCTAGAGAACACCGGGGAGCTGTTTTTT.

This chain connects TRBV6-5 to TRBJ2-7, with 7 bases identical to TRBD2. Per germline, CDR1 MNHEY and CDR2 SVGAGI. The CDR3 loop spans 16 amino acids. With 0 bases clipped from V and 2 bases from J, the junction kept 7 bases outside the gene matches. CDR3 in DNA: TGTGCCAGCAGTTACTCGATAGGTGGGGGGGCCTACGAGCAGTACTTC. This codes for CASSYSIGGGAYEQYF.

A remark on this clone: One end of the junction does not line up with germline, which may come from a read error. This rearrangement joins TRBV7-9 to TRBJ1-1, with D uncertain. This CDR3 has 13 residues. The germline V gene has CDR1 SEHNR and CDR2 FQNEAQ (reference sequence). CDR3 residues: CASSLGKNSEAFF. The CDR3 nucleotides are TGTGCCAGCAGCTTGGGTAAGAACAGTGAAGCTTTCTTT.

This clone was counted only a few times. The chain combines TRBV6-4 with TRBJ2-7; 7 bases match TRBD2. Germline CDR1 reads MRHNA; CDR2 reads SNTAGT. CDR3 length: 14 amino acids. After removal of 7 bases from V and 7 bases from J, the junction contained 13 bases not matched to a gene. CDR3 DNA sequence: TGTGCCAGCACTAGCCCAGCGGGGCCCTTTGAGCAGTACTTC. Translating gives CASTSPAGPFEQYF.

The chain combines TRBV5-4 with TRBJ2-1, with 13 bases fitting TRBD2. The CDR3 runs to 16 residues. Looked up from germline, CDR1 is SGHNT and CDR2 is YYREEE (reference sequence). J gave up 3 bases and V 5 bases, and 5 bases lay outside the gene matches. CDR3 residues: CASSSGLAGDYNEQFF. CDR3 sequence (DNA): TGTGCCAGCAGTTCCGGACTAGCGGGAGACTACAATGAGCAGTTCTTC.

The DNA of the CDR3 is TGTGCCAGCAGCTTAGTGGGAGGTACCAATGAGCAGTTCTTC. It codes for CASSLVGGTNEQFF. The chain employs TRBV7-9 and TRBJ2-1; a weak D match, TRBD2 (6 bases). This CDR3 region has 14 residues. Deletions cut 1 base from V and 6 bases from J, with 10 bases between. The germline V gene encodes CDR1 SEHNR and CDR2 FQNEAQ (reference sequence).

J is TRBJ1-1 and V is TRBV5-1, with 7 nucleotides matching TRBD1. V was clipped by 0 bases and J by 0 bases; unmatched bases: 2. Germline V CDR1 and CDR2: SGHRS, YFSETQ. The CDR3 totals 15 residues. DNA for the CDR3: TGCGCCAGCAGCTTGGGAGGGGGCTTGAACACTGAAGCTTTCTTT. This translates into CASSLGGGLNTEAFF.

In DNA, the CDR3 is TGTGCCAGCAGCTTCGGGCTAGCTCGCCATACGCAGTATTTT. This codes for CASSFGLARHTQYF. The chain employs TRBV5-4 and TRBJ2-3, with a weak D call TRBD2 (5 bases). The CDR3 sequence is 14 residues long. The ends were cut back, 2 bases at V and 7 bases at J, with 14 bases in the middle. CDR1 is SGHNT, CDR2 YYREEE, per germline (reference sequence).

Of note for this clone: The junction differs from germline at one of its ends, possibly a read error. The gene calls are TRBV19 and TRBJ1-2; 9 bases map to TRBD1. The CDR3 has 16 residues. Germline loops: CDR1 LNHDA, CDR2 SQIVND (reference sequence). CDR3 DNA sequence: TGTGTCAGTAGTGCCCCGGGACAGGGAGCTAACTATGGCTACACCTTC. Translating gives CVSSAPGQGANYGYTF.